This record covers a single T cell receptor beta chain. Its antigen is undetermined. MiXCR, applied by TCRdb to the RACE reads, yields one record per CDR3 protein. The sample yields tens of thousands of distinct CDR3 sequences, approximately 11% seen once. Specified time point: pre-sensitization, week 0. The treatment was: therapeutic diphenylcyclopropenone sensitization with weekly scalp DPC. Unfractionated whole blood was the source from which total RNA was extracted. The sample belongs to a study of human T cells and chemical hapten exposure. Study-level background: Diphenylcyclopropenone doses were given weekly to the scalps of patients across the roughly 22-week study. Study-level points and caveats: There was no change with DPC sensitization in TCRs above 1 in 1000 frequency. A positive correlation with patch test score was shown by PT1 expanded TCR counts.

This CDR3 comprises 14 residues. Germline loops: CDR1 MNHEY, CDR2 SMNVEV (reference sequence). After removal of 5 bases from V and 2 bases from J, the junction contained 4 bases not matched to a gene. This TCR came from a woman between 45 and 60 years old with alopecia areata. Some clones in this sample may be carry-over from other donors' samples. V is TRBV27 and J is TRBJ2-7, with TRBD1 matching 9 bases. The specimen was whole blood, collected in connection with sensitization to the hapten diphenylcyclopropenone (DPC). CDR3 sequence: CASSIDRGAYEQYF. Here the CDR3 DNA reads TGTGCCAGCAGTATCGACAGGGGGGCCTACGAGCAGTACTTC.